This TCR beta chain was documented in a study of metastatic and nonmetastatic thyroid tumors. For the study at large: Samples came from malignant and benign thyroid patients, and repertoires were compared across blood and tumor or nodule tissue.

Study results and caveats: Compared with benign nodules, malignant thyroid tumors were reported to have significantly higher TCR beta diversity in both blood and tumor.

Unmatched junction bases numbered 8, after V lost 1 base and J lost 5 bases. This CDR3 spans 16 amino acids. Germline values: CDR1 SGHAT, CDR2 FQNNGV. As concerns this clone: Its antigen is currently unknown.

In the original processing: Clinicopathological groups of papillary thyroid cancer showed CDR3 differences that were used to build a distant-metastasis classifier. TCRdb re-called the PCR reads with MiXCR. None of the V and J calls come from the authors' own analysis; TCRdb made them. The data contain fewer than 35,000 clones, 18% of them singletons. There were no patients who had received any treatment before thyroid surgery. The J gene is TRBJ2-1, the V gene TRBV11-2; 7 bases map to TRBD2. The origin of this receptor is a male donor with papillary thyroid cancer or a benign thyroid nodule (not recorded which). Some clones in this sample may be carry-over from other donors' samples. The material sequenced was blood. CDR3 nucleotide sequence: TGTGCCAGCAGCTTAGTCCGCCTAGCGGTCCACAATGAGCAGTTCTTC. This gives the protein CASSLVRLAVHNEQFF.